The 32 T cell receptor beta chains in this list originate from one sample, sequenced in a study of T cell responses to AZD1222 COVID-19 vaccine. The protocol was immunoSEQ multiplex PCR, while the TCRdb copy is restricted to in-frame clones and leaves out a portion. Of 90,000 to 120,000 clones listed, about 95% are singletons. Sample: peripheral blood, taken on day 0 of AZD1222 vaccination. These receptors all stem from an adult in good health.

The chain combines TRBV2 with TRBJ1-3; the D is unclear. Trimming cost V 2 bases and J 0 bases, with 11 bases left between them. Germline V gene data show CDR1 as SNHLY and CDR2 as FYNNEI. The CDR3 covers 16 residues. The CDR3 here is CASSESKQLSGNTIYF. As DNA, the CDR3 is TGTGCCAGCAGTGAATCTAAACAGCTCTCTGGAAACACCATATATTTT.

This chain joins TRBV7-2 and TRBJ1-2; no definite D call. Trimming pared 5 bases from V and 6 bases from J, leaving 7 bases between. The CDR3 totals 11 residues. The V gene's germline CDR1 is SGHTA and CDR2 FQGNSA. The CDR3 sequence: CASSLGDGYTF. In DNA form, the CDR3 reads TGTGCCAGCAGCCTGGGAGATGGCTACACCTTC.

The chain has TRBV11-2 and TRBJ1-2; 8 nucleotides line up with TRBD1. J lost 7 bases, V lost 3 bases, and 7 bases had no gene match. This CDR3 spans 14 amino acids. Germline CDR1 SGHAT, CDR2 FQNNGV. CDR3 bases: TGTGCCAGCAGCTTGGGACAGGCGGTCGGTGGCTACACCTTC. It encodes CASSLGQAVGGYTF.

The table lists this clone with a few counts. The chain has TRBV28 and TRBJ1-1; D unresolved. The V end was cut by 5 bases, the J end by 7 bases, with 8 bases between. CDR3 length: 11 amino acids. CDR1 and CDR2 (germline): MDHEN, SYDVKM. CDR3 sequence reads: CASSEGFEAFF. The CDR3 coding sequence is TGTGCCAGCAGTGAGGGATTTGAAGCTTTCTTT.

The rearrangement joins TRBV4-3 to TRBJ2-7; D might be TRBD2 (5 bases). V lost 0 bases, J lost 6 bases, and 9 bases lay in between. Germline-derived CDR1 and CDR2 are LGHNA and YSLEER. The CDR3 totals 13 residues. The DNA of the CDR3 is TGCGCCAGCAGCCAAGATACGGGGAGCGAGCAGTACTTC. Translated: CASSQDTGSEQYF.

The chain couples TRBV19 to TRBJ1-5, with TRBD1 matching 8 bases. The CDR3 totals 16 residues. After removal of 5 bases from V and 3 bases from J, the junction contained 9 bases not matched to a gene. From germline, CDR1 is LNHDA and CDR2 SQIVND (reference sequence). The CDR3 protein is CASSEDRGLVNQPQHF. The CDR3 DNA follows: TGTGCCAGTAGTGAAGACAGGGGTTTGGTCAATCAGCCCCAGCATTTT. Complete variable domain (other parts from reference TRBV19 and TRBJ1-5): DGGITQSPKYLFRKEGQNVTLSCEQNLNHDAMYWYRQDPGQGLRLIYYSQIVNDFQKGDIAEGYSVSREKKESFPLTVTSAQKNPTAFYLCASSEDRGLVNQPQHFGDGTRLSIL.

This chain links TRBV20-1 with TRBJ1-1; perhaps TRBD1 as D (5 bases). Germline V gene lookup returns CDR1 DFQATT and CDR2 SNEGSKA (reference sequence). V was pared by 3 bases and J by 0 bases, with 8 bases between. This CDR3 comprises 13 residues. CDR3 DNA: TGCAGTGCTAGTAGGGGTCTGAACACTGAAGCTTTCTTT. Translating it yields CSASRGLNTEAFF.

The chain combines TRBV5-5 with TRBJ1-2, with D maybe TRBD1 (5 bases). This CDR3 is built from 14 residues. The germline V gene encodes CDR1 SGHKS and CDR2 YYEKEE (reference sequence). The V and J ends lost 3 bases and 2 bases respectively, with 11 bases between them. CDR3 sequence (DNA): TGTGCCAGCAGCTCCGGGACGGAAAACTATGGCTACACCTTC. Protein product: CASSSGTENYGYTF. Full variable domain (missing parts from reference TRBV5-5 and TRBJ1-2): DAGVTQSPTHLIKTRGQQVTLRCSPISGHKSVSWYQQVLGQGPQFIFQYYEKEERGRGNFPDRFSARQFPNYSSELNVNALLLGDSALYLCASSSGTENYGYTFGSGTRLTVV.

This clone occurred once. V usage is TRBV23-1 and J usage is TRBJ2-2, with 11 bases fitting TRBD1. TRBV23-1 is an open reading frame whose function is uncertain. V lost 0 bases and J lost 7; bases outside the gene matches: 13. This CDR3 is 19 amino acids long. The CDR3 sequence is CASSQSGPRTGGEFGELFF. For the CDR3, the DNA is TGCGCCAGCAGTCAATCGGGCCCCAGGACAGGGGGCGAGTTCGGGGAGCTGTTTTTT.

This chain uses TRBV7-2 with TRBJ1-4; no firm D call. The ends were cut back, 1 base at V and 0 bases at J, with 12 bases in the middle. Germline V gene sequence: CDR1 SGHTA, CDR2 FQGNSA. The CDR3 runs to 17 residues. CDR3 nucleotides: TGTGCCAGCAGCTTAGAAATCCCTGCAGCAACTAATGAAAAACTGTTTTTT. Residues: CASSLEIPAATNEKLFF.

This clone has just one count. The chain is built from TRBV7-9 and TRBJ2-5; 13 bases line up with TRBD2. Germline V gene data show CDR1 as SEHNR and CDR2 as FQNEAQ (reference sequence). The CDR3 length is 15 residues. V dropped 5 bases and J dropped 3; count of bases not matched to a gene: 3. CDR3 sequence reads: CASSPGLAGKETQYF. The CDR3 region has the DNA TGTGCCAGCAGCCCGGGACTAGCGGGAAAAGAGACCCAGTACTTC. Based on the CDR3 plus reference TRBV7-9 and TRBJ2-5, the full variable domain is DTGVSQNPRHKITKRGQNVTFRCDPISEHNRLYWYRQTLGQGPEFLTYFQNEAQLEKSRLLSDRFSAERPKGSFSTLEIQRTEQGDSAMYLCASSPGLAGKETQYFGPGTRLLVL.

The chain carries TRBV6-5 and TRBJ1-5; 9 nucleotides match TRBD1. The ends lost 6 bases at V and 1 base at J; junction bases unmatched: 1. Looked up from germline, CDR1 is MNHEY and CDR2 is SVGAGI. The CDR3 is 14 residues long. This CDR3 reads CASRGTGSNQPQHF. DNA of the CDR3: TGTGCCAGCAGGGGGACAGGGAGCAATCAGCCCCAGCATTTT.

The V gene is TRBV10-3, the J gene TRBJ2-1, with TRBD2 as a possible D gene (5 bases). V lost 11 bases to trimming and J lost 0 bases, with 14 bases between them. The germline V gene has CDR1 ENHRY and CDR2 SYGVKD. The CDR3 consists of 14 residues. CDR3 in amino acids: CASGGGRSYNEQFF. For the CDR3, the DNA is TGTGCCTCGGGCGGCGGGCGCTCCTACAATGAGCAGTTCTTC.

This chain's CDR3 is CASSSTPYGYTF. The CDR3 DNA reads TGTGCCAGCTCGTCGACCCCTTATGGCTACACCTTC. The J gene is TRBJ1-2, the V gene TRBV19; no firm D call. Trimming pared 9 bases from V and 5 bases from J, leaving 13 bases between. The CDR3 covers 12 residues. The V gene's germline CDR1 is LNHDA and CDR2 SQIVND (reference sequence).

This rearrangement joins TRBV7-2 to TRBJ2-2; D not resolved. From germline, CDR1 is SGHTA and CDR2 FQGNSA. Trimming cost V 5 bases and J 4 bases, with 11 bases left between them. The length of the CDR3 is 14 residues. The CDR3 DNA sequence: TGTGCCAGCAGCATCATAGTAGGCACCGGGGAGCTGTTTTTT. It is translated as CASSIIVGTGELFF. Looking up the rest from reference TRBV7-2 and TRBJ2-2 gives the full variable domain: GAGVSQSPSNKVTEKGKDVELRCDPISGHTALYWYRQSLGQGLEFLIYFQGNSAPDKSGLPSDRFSAERTGGSVSTLTIQRTQQEDSAVYLCASSIIVGTGELFFGEGSRLTVL.

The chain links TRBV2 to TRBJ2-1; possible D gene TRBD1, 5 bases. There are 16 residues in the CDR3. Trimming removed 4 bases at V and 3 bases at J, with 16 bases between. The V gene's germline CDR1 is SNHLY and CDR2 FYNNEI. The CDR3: CASSAGLGRGYNEQFF. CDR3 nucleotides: TGTGCCAGCAGTGCTGGTTTAGGTAGGGGCTACAATGAGCAGTTCTTC.

The CDR3 DNA reads as TGTGCCAGCTCTCCCGGGACAGTTTACGAAAAACTGTTTTTT. Protein: CASSPGTVYEKLFF. The chain recombines TRBV18 with TRBJ1-4; 7 bases agree with TRBD1. The V gene end was trimmed by 6 bases and the J gene end by 8 bases; junction bases not matched to a gene: 9. CDR1 is KGHSH, CDR2 LQKENI, per germline. CDR3 length: 14 amino acids.

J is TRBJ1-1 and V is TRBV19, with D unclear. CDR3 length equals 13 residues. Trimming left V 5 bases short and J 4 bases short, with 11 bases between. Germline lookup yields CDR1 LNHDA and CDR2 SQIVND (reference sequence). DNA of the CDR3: TGTGCCAGTAGTTTGACACTGAGCACTGAAGCTTTCTTT. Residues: CASSLTLSTEAFF.

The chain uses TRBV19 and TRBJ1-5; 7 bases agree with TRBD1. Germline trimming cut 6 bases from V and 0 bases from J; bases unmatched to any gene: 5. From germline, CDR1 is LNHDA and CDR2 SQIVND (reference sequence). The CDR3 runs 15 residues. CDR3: CASSPTGNSNQPQHF. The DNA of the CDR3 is TGTGCCAGTAGCCCGACAGGGAATAGCAATCAGCCCCAGCATTTT.

The CDR3 DNA reads as TGTGCCAGTAGTATAGGAGGCAGACGAAACTATGGCTACACCTTC. Translated: CASSIGGRRNYGYTF. This chain uses TRBV19 with TRBJ1-2, with no clear D. Trimming removed 1 base at V and 2 bases at J, with 11 bases between. The CDR3 consists of 15 residues. CDR1 and CDR2 from the germline V gene are LNHDA and SQIVND (reference sequence).

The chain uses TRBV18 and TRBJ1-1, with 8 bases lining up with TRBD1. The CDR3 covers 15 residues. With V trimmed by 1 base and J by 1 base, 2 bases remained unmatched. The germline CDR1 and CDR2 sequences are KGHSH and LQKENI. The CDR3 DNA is TGTGCCAGCTCACCACTTGACAGGGGGAACACTGAAGCTTTCTTT. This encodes CASSPLDRGNTEAFF.

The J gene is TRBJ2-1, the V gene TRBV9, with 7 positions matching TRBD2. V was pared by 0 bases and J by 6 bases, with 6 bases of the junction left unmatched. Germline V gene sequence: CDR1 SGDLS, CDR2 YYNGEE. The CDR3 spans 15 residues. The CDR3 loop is CASSVATGGGNEQFF. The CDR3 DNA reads TGTGCCAGCAGCGTAGCTACGGGAGGCGGCAATGAGCAGTTCTTC.

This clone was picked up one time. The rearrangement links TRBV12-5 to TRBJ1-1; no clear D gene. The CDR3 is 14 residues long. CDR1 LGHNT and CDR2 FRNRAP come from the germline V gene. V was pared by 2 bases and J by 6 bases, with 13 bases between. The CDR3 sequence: CASGLSTAEPEAFF. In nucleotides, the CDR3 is TGTGCTAGTGGTTTGAGTACAGCAGAACCTGAAGCTTTCTTT.

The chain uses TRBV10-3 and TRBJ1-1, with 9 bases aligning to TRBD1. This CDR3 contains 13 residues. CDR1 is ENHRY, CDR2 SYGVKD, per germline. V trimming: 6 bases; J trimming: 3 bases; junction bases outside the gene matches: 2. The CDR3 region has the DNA TGTGCCATCAGAGGACAGGGGTACACTGAAGCTTTCTTT. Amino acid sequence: CAIRGQGYTEAFF.

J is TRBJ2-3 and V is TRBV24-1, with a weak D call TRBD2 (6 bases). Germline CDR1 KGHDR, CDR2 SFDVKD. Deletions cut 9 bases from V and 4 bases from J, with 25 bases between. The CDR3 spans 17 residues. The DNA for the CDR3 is TGTGCCACCGAGGGAACTCGGGAGCTGGGGTATCCAGATACGCAGTATTTT. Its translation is CATEGTRELGYPDTQYF.

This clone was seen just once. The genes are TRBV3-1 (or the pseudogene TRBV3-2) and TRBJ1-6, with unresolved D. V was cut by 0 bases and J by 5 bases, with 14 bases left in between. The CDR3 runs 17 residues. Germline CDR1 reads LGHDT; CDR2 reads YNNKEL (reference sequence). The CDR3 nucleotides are TGTGCCAGCAGCCAAGATTTATTTGGGTCAGATAATTCACCCCTCCACTTT. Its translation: CASSQDLFGSDNSPLHF.

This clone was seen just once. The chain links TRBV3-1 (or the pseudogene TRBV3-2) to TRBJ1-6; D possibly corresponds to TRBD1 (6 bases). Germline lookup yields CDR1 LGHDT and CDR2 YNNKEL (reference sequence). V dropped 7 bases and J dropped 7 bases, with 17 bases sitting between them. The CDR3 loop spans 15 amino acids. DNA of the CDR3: TGTGCCAGCACCACGGGAGGGGGAGGGAATTCACCCCTCCACTTT. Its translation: CASTTGGGGNSPLHF.

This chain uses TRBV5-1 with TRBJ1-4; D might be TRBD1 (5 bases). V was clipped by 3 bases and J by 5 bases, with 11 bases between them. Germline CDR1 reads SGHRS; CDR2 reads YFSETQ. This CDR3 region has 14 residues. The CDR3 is CASSSGQANEKLFF. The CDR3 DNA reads TGCGCCAGCAGCTCAGGGCAGGCAAATGAAAAACTGTTTTTT.

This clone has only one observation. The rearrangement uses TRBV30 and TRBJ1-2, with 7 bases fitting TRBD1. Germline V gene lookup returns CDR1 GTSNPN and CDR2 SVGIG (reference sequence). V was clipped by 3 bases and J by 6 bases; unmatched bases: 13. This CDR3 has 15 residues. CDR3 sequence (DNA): TGTGCCTGGAGAGACAGGGTGATCCCGATGGATGGCTACACCTTC. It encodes CAWRDRVIPMDGYTF.

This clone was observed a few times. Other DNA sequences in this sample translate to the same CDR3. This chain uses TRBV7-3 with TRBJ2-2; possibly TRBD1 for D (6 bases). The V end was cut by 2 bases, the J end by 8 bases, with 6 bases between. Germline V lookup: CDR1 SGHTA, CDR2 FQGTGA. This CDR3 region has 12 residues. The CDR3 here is CASSLGQGELFF. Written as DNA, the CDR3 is TGTGCCAGCAGCTTAGGACAGGGGGAGCTGTTTTTT. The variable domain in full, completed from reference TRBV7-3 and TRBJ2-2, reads GAGVSQTPSNKVTEKGKYVELRCDPISGHTALYWYRQSLGQGPEFLIYFQGTGAADDSGLPNDRFFAVRPEGSVSTLKIQRTERGDSAVYLCASSLGQGELFFGEGSRLTVL.

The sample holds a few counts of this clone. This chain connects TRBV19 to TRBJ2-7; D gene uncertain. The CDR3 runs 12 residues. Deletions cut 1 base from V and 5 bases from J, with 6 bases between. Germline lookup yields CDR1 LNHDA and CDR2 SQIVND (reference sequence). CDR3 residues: CASSIGWNEQYF. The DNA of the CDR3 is TGTGCCAGTAGTATAGGGTGGAACGAGCAGTACTTC.

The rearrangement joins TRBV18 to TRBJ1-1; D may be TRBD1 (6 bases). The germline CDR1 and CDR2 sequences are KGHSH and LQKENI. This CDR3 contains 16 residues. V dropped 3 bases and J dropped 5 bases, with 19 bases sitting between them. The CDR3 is CASSPSTGTWTTEAFF. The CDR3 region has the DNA TGTGCCAGCTCACCCTCAACCGGGACATGGACGACTGAAGCTTTCTTT. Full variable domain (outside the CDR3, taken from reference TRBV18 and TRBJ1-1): NAGVMQNPRHLVRRRGQEARLRCSPMKGHSHVYWYRQLPEEGLKFMVYLQKENIIDESGMPKERFSAEFPKEGPSILRIQQVVRGDSAAYFCASSPSTGTWTTEAFFGQGTRLTVV.